This note documents a single T cell receptor (beta chain) sequence. What it recognizes is unknown. Via MiXCR, TCRdb re-called the reads, giving one row per CDR3 protein. The data show hundreds of thousands of distinct CDR3 sequences, with roughly 33% seen just once and about an eighth held by the top ten. V dropped 5 bases and J dropped 5; count of bases not matched to a gene: 1. Germline V gene lookup returns CDR1 SGHAT and CDR2 FQNNGV. The CDR3 spans 12 residues. This sample is part of a study of T cell repertoires in cytomegalovirus infection. The sequence was obtained from a human donor in good health (CMV status not recorded). Some clones in this sample may be carry-over from other donors' samples. The specimen was cultured CD8+ T cells from PBMCs, collected from culture after CMV antigen stimulation. The chain uses TRBV11-2 and TRBJ2-3, with TRBD1 identical over 7 bases. CDR3 nucleotides: TGTGCCAGCAGCGACAGGGAAGATACGCAGTATTTT. Translating gives CASSDREDTQYF.